This T cell receptor (beta chain) came from a study of PD-L1 blockade in urothelial cancer. Study findings and constraints: Larger 3-week expansion of tumor-associated blood clones was seen in durable-benefit patients. Lower pretreatment blood TCR clonality, under the median, predicted better survival, researchers reported.

Trimming removed 5 bases at V and 2 bases at J, with 15 bases between. The CDR3 runs 15 residues. Per germline, CDR1 SGHTA and CDR2 FQGNSA. With regard to this clone: Its antigen is as yet unknown.

Each PCR reaction had synthetic TCR analog templates spiked into it. Sequencing was performed with immunoSEQ multiplex PCR; in TCRdb, only in-frame clones are kept and a portion is missing. Counted here are approximately 94,000 clones, around 87% occurring once; the ten biggest clones make up roughly 2%. Time point defined: pretreatment peripheral blood. V and J are TRBV7-2 and TRBJ2-5, with a tentative D call TRBD2 (5 bases). This specimen consisted of PBMCs, obtained around atezolizumab (anti-PD-L1) treatment. This sequence originates from a man between 60 and 70 years old with urothelial cancer. Here the CDR3 reads CASSAARTEQETQYF. The CDR3 nucleotides read TGTGCCAGCAGCGCAGCCAGGACTGAACAAGAGACCCAGTACTTC.